This TCR beta chain was profiled in a study of cytomegalovirus exposure and HLA in healthy donors. About the study: The study placed approximately 80% of its approximately 380 genotyped donors in the Caucasian-associated ancestry cluster. Broader study findings: Owing to their indistinguishability, certain V segments, notably TRBV6-2 and TRBV6-3, were excluded.

Concerning this clone itself: The antigen is not known.

In germline, CDR1 is MNHEY, CDR2 SVGAGI. This CDR3 is 15 amino acids long. V lost 5 bases to trimming and J lost 4 bases; unmatched junction nucleotides: 7. Primers: 60 Vbeta forward and 13 Jbeta reverse. Sequenced by immunoSEQ multiplex PCR; TCRdb stores in-frame clones only, minus some. The sample lists 100,000 to 150,000 clones, approximately 84% seen once, with 4% in the top ten. Source material: PBMCs. The rearrangement uses TRBV6-5 and TRBJ2-2; 7 bases line up with TRBD1. The receptor comes from a young man in good health and CMV-seropositive. The chain's CDR3 is CASSPTGLSTGELFF. The CDR3 bases are TGTGCCAGCAGTCCGACAGGGTTAAGCACCGGGGAGCTGTTTTTT.